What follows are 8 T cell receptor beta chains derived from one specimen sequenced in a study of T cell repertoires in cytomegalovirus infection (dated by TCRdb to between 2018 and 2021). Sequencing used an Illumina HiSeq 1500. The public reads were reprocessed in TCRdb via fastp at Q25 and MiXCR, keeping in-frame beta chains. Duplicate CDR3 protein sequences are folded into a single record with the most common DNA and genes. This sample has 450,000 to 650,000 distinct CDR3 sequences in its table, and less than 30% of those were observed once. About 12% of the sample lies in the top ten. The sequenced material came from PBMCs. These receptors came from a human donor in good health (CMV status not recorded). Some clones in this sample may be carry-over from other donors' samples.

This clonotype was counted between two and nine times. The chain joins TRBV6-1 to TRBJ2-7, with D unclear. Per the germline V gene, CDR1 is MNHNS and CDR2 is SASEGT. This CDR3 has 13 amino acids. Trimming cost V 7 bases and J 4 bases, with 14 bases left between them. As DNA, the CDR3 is TGTGCCAGCACTCGAGACCCACGGTACGAGCAGTACGTC. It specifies CASTRDPRYEQYV.

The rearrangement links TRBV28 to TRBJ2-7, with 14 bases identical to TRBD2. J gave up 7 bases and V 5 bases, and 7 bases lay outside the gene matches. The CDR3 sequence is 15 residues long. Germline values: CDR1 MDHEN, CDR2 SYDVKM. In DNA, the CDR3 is TGTGCCAGCAGTCTCTTGGGACTAGCGGGAGTTGAGCAGTACTTC. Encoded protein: CASSLLGLAGVEQYF.

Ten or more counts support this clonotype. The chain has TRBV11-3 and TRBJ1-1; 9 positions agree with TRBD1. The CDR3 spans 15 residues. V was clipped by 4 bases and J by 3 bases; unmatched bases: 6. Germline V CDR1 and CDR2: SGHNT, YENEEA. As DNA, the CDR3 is TGTGCCAGCAGCTCGGGACAGGGAGGGTACACTGAAGCTTTCTTT. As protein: CASSSGQGGYTEAFF.

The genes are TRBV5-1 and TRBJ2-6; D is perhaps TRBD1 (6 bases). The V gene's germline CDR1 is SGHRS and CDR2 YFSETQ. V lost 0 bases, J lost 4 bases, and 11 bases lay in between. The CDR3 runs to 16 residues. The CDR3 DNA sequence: TGCGCCAGCAGCTTGGGGGCAGGGGTCGGGGCCAACGTCCTGACTTTC. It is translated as CASSLGAGVGANVLTF.

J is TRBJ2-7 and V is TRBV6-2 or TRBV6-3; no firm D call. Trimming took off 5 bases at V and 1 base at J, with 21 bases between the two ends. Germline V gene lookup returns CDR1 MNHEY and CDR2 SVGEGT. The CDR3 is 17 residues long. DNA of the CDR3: TGTGCCAGCAGTCGTCGAGCGACCATTGGAGTATCCTACGAGCAGTACTTC. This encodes CASSRRATIGVSYEQYF.

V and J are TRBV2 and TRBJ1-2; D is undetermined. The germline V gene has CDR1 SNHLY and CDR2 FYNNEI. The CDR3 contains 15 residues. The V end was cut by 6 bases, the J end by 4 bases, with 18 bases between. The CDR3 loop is CASSQYQTRSYGYTF. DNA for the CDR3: TGTGCCAGCAGCCAGTACCAGACCCGATCCTATGGCTACACCTTC.

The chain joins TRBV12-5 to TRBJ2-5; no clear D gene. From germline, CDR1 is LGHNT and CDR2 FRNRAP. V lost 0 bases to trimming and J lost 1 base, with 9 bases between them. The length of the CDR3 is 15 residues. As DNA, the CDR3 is TGTGCTAGTGGTTTGGTACTTGGCACCCAAGAGACCCAGTACTTC. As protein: CASGLVLGTQETQYF.

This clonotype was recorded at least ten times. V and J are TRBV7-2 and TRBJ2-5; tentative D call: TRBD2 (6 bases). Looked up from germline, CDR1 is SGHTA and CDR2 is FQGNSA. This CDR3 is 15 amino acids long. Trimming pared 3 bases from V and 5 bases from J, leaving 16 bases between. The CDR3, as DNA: TGTGCCAGCAGCTTCTTCCCCGGGAGTCAGGAGACCCAGTACTTC. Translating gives CASSFFPGSQETQYF.